The clone carrying this T cell receptor (beta chain) appeared a few times. A follow-up of 18 months without ophthalmopathy meant that hyperthyroidism was stable. Enrolled hyperthyroidism patients had a new diagnosis, a duration under 2 months, and an age of 18 to 65. Patients were excluded if they had other autoimmune diseases or uncontrolled infections, and likewise if pregnancy or lactation applied. The data originate from a study of Graves' ophthalmopathy and Graves' hyperthyroidism. Study background: Peripheral blood was collected at initial diagnosis, before any treatment.

Trimming took 2 bases from V and 4 from J, leaving 9 bases between them. The germline CDR1 and CDR2 sequences are SGHRS and YFSETQ. The CDR3 has 13 residues. Amplification from RNA transcripts yielded the TCR beta CDR3 regions. First-round RT-PCR employed HTBI primers, with a second-round multiplex PCR after it. From the multiplex PCR reads, TCRdb called clonotypes with MiXCR, one entry per CDR3 protein. The repertoire has some 380,000 distinct CDR3 sequences, about 16% of them found once; the top ten carry roughly 7%. This rearrangement joins TRBV5-1 to TRBJ1-1, with D hard to call. This TCR was sampled from a woman between 18 and 29 years old with stable Graves' hyperthyroidism. Sequenced sample: peripheral blood. This chain's CDR3 is CASSFNAGTEAFF. CDR3 in DNA: TGCGCCAGCAGCTTCAACGCGGGCACTGAAGCTTTCTTT.